The sequence of this T cell receptor beta chain was determined in a study of T cell responses to AZD1222 COVID-19 vaccine. Concerning this clone: Its antigen is not identified.

Study-wide findings and caveats: The donor group comprised mostly white British people and more females; the analysis possibly underestimated clonal diversity. Recipients of two AZD1222 doses showed rising Spike-specific TCR breadth and depth. None of the repertoires were sampled until the peak T cell response had passed.

Trimming removed 3 bases at V and 5 bases at J, with 17 bases between. Germline CDR1 reads LNHDA; CDR2 reads SQIVND (reference sequence). The CDR3 loop spans 16 amino acids. Assay: immunoSEQ multiplex PCR; the TCRdb copy retains only in-frame clones and omits some. The table for this sample gives under 150,000 clones. This sequence originates from an adult in good health. The V call is TRBV19, the J call TRBJ1-5; TRBD1 might be the D (6 bases). Material: peripheral blood. Here the CDR3 reads CASSIPGRGVHQPQHF. Here the CDR3 DNA reads TGTGCCAGTAGTATCCCCGGCAGGGGCGTGCATCAGCCCCAGCATTTT.